Following are 18 T cell receptor beta chains from one sample sequenced in a study of T cell responses to AZD1222 COVID-19 vaccine. The data were produced by immunoSEQ multiplex PCR, yet TCRdb's version contains in-frame clones alone and is incomplete. The sample has about 150,000 clones; 88% are singletons. The input for sequencing was peripheral blood, taken on day 0 of AZD1222 vaccination. These receptors all stem from an adult in good health.

V and J are TRBV3-1 (or the pseudogene TRBV3-2) and TRBJ2-7; possibly TRBD1 or TRBD2 for D (6 bases each). V was pared by 4 bases and J by 3 bases, with 13 bases between. This CDR3 has 14 amino acids. Germline CDR1 reads LGHDT; CDR2 reads YNNKEL (reference sequence). The CDR3 spells CASSRMGGCYEQYF. The CDR3 region has the DNA TGTGCCAGCAGCCGAATGGGGGGCTGCTACGAGCAGTACTTC.

This clone came up once. The chain is built from TRBV6-2 or TRBV6-3 and TRBJ2-3, with TRBD2 identical over 9 bases. Germline V gene sequence: CDR1 MNHEY, CDR2 SVGEGT. J was trimmed by 5 bases and V by 4 bases; bases with no gene match: 10. This CDR3 has 16 amino acids. The DNA for the CDR3 is TGTGCCAGCAGTTCTTATAGCGGGAGATACGAAGATACGCAGTATTTT. Encoded protein: CASSSYSGRYEDTQYF.

This clone has more than one count but fewer than ten. The rearrangement joins TRBV6-5 to TRBJ2-7; 7 bases align to TRBD2. There are 16 residues in the CDR3. CDR1 is MNHEY, CDR2 SVGAGI, per germline. Trimming took 0 bases from V and 2 from J; bases not matched to a gene: 7. The CDR3 region is CASSYSAPAGPYEQYF. The CDR3 DNA reads TGTGCCAGCAGTTACTCCGCCCCAGCGGGACCCTACGAGCAGTACTTC.

J is TRBJ1-2 and V is TRBV19; TRBD1 agrees at 7 bases. Germline CDR1 is LNHDA and CDR2 is SQIVND (reference sequence). This CDR3 contains 13 residues. Trimming removed 4 bases from V and 4 bases from J; junction bases left unmatched: 3. DNA for the CDR3: TGTGCCAGTAGTACCCGGGACAGCTATGGCTACACCTTC. This translates into CASSTRDSYGYTF.

The chain links TRBV6-6 to TRBJ2-7; D is possibly TRBD1 or TRBD2 (6 bases each). Deletions cut 5 bases from V and 6 bases from J, with 26 bases between. This CDR3 comprises 17 residues. The germline CDR1 and CDR2 sequences are MNHNY and SVGAGI (reference sequence). The CDR3 protein is CASSHRRGAYGTAEQYF. CDR3 coding DNA: TGTGCCAGCAGTCACCGGAGGGGGGCCTATGGTACGGCCGAGCAGTACTTC.

CDR3 nucleotide sequence: TGTGCCAGTAGTTTAACCTGGGGGTTAAGCAATCAGCCCCAGCATTTT. Residues: CASSLTWGLSNQPQHF. The J gene is TRBJ1-5, the V gene TRBV19, with a possible D match to TRBD1 (5 bases). The CDR3 is made up of 16 amino acids. The V and J ends lost 5 bases and 1 base respectively, with 15 bases between them. Germline loops: CDR1 LNHDA, CDR2 SQIVND (reference sequence).

The chain links TRBV9 to TRBJ2-1; TRBD2 agrees at 11 bases. Trimming cost V 2 bases and J 4 bases; bases outside gene matches: 5. The CDR3 runs to 16 residues. Per germline, CDR1 SGDLS and CDR2 YYNGEE. This CDR3 reads CASSVGGLADYNEQFF. CDR3 DNA: TGTGCCAGCAGCGTGGGGGGACTAGCGGATTACAATGAGCAGTTCTTC.

V usage is TRBV30 and J usage is TRBJ1-1; weak D call: TRBD1 (6 bases). The CDR3 is made up of 11 amino acids. The V gene lost 5 bases and the J gene lost 9 bases, with 13 bases spanning the gap. CDR1 GTSNPN and CDR2 SVGIG come from the germline V gene (reference sequence). CDR3 DNA sequence: TGTGCCTGGCTACAGGGTTCTAAAGCTTTCTTT. Translated, it gives CAWLQGSKAFF.

The CDR3 reads CASSQEGSLGYGYTF. CDR3 bases: TGCGCCAGCAGCCAAGAAGGCAGTTTGGGGTATGGCTACACCTTC. This chain joins TRBV4-3 and TRBJ1-2; D is uncertain. This CDR3 spans 15 amino acids. V was shortened by 0 bases and J by 5 bases, with 13 bases between the two germline ends. Germline CDR1 reads LGHNA; CDR2 reads YSLEER.

In its sample, this clone was seen once. This chain's CDR3 is CASSLPNRAGNTIYF. CDR3 bases: TGTGCCAGCAGTTTGCCCAACAGGGCTGGAAACACCATATATTTT. J is TRBJ1-3 and V is TRBV28, with D possibly being TRBD1 (6 bases). The V and J ends lost 3 bases and 2 bases respectively, with 11 bases between them. CDR3 length: 15 residues. The germline V gene encodes CDR1 MDHEN and CDR2 SYDVKM. The complete variable domain, with remaining parts taken from reference TRBV28 and TRBJ1-3, reads DVKVTQSSRYLVKRTGEKVFLECVQDMDHENMFWYRQDPGLGLRLIYFSYDVKMKEKGDIPEGYSVSREKKERFSLILESASTNQTSMYLCASSLPNRAGNTIYFGEGSWLTVV.

This clone came up once. This chain uses TRBV6-5 with TRBJ1-6; tentatively, D is TRBD1 (5 bases). The V gene's germline CDR1 is MNHEY and CDR2 SVGAGI. CDR3 length: 14 residues. The V gene lost 5 bases and the J gene lost 2 bases, with 7 bases spanning the gap. CDR3 amino acids: CASSQGAYNSPLHF. In nucleotides, the CDR3 is TGTGCCAGCAGTCAGGGTGCCTATAATTCACCCCTCCACTTT.

V gene TRBV29-1 combines with J gene TRBJ1-1; D is uncertain. The CDR3 sequence is 11 residues long. Trimming took off 8 bases at V and 5 bases at J, with 12 bases between the two ends. Germline V gives CDR1 SQVTM, CDR2 ANQGSEA. CDR3 in amino acids: CSFLRSTEAFF. CDR3 in DNA: TGCAGCTTCTTAAGGAGTACTGAAGCTTTCTTT.

The chain employs TRBV6-4 and TRBJ1-1, with D possibly matching TRBD1 (5 bases). Germline loops: CDR1 MRHNA, CDR2 SNTAGT. Trimming pared 7 bases from V and 10 bases from J, leaving 19 bases between. This CDR3 region has 13 residues. CDR3 sequence: CASNGSGRGGAFF. CDR3 nucleotide sequence: TGTGCCAGCAACGGGTCAGGGCGGGGAGGAGCTTTCTTT.

The chain has TRBV6-5 and TRBJ2-4; D possibly uses TRBD1 or TRBD2 (5 bases each). V shed 6 bases and J shed 4 bases, with 13 bases lying between them. The CDR3 loop spans 14 amino acids. From germline, CDR1 is MNHEY and CDR2 SVGAGI. The CDR3 nucleotides read TGTGCCAGCAGGGATCCGGGACCAAAAAACATTCAGTACTTC. It yields the protein CASRDPGPKNIQYF.

The rearrangement joins TRBV29-1 to TRBJ2-1; D might be TRBD2 (5 bases). V was pared by 6 bases and J by 1 base, with 10 bases between. This CDR3 spans 13 amino acids. Germline V lookup: CDR1 SQVTM, CDR2 ANQGSEA. This chain's CDR3 is CSVELVSYNEQFF. DNA of the CDR3: TGCAGCGTAGAACTAGTTTCCTACAATGAGCAGTTCTTC.

The chain links TRBV6-6 to TRBJ2-7; 9 bases fit TRBD1. Germline V gives CDR1 MNHNY, CDR2 SVGAGI (reference sequence). The ends lost 5 bases at V and 3 bases at J; junction bases unmatched: 11. The CDR3 loop spans 16 amino acids. CDR3 sequence (DNA): TGTGCCAGCAGTACCGGGACAGGGAGACCAGACTACGAGCAGTACTTC. It encodes CASSTGTGRPDYEQYF.

This clone was counted only a few times. This sequence joins TRBV27 and TRBJ1-2; D unclear. V was shortened by 3 bases and J by 8 bases, with 13 bases between the two germline ends. The germline gives CDR1 MNHEY, CDR2 SMNVEV (reference sequence). The CDR3 loop spans 13 amino acids. DNA of the CDR3: TGTGCCAGCAGTTTGGCAGGTACGGGCGGCTACACCTTC. As protein: CASSLAGTGGYTF.

V usage is TRBV5-1 and J usage is TRBJ2-5; TRBD1 might be the D (6 bases). Germline CDR1 reads SGHRS; CDR2 reads YFSETQ. The CDR3 has 13 amino acids. V was shortened by 3 bases and J by 5 bases, with 11 bases between the two germline ends. The CDR3 DNA sequence: TGCGCCAGCAGCTCACAGGGTGCGGAGACCCAGTACTTC. As protein: CASSSQGAETQYF.